This TCR beta chain was profiled in a study of cytomegalovirus exposure and HLA in healthy donors. Study-level points and caveats: When a later analysis compared HLA-associated TCR beta chains with equally common others, the HLA-associated chains turned out to be more clonally expanded and to have lower generation probabilities. Within an earlier analysis, most TCR beta V segments proved productive either about 90% or about 30% of the time. In a later analysis, a genetic analysis reported fewer productive-TCR N-insertions in an Asian-associated ancestry cluster than the cohort average.

This clone was picked up a small number of times. Antigen: not known. Vbeta (60) and Jbeta (13) primers were used in the PCR. The data were produced by immunoSEQ multiplex PCR, yet TCRdb's version contains in-frame clones alone and is incomplete. Of around 40,000 clones in the sample, around two thirds were seen once. Germline CDR1 SGHAT, CDR2 FQNNGV. V lost 4 bases, J lost 7 bases, and 15 bases lay in between. The CDR3 is 14 residues long. The source of this sequence is a woman aged 25 to 45 in good health and CMV-seronegative. The chain couples TRBV11-2 to TRBJ2-3, with D possibly being TRBD2 (6 bases). What was sequenced was PBMCs. The CDR3 is CASSWDGSGNTQYF. Here the CDR3 DNA reads TGTGCCAGCAGCTGGGACGGGAGTGGGAATACGCAGTATTTT.